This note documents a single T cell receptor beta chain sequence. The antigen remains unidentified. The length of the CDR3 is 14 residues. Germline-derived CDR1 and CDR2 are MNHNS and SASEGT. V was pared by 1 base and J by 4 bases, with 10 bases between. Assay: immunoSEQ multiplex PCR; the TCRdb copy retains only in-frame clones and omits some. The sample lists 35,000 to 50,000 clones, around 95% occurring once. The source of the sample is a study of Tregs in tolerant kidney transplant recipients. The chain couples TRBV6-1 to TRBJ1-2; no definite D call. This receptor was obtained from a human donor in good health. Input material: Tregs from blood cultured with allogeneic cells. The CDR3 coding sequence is TGTGCCAGCAGTGAAGTGGAGGTTAGCTATGGCTACACCTTC. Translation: CASSEVEVSYGYTF.